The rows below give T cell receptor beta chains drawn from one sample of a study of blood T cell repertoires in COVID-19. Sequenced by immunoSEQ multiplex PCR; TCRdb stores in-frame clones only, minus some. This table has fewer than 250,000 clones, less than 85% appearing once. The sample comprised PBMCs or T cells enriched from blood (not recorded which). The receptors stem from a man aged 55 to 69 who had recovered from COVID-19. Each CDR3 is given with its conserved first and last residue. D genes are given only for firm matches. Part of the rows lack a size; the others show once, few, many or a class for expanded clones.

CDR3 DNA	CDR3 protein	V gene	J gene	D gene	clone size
TGTGCCAGCAGTTTCGAGGGTTCACCCCTCCACTTT	CASSFEGSPLHF	TRBV12-3/TRBV12-4	TRBJ1-6	NA	once
TGTGCCAGCGGCCTCGGGGTAGCAGATACGCAGTATTTT	CASGLGVADTQYF	TRBV3-1/TRBV3-2	TRBJ2-3	NA	NA
TGCGCCAGCAGCCAAGAGGTGGGGGCTTTTCAGCCCCAGCATTTT	CASSQEVGAFQPQHF	TRBV4-3	TRBJ1-5	NA	NA
TGCGCCAGCAGCCAAGTGGGAGGCACCGGGGAGCTGTTTTTT	CASSQVGGTGELFF	TRBV4-3	TRBJ2-2	NA	NA
TGTGCCAGCAGCGTAGGCCCCCTTCTGCGGGATACGCAGTATTTT	CASSVGPLLRDTQYF	TRBV9	TRBJ2-3	NA	NA
TGTGCCAGCAGTTATTCGATCCTCGGCGGTGAAAAACTGTTTTTT	CASSYSILGGEKLFF	TRBV6-6	TRBJ1-4	NA	few
TGTGCCAGCTCCCCGCCAATTGGGCACGAAAAACTGTTTTTT	CASSPPIGHEKLFF	TRBV18	TRBJ1-4	NA	NA
TGCAGCGTCAGGGGATCGGACTATGGCTACACCTTC	CSVRGSDYGYTF	TRBV29-1	TRBJ1-2	NA	NA
TGTGCCAGCAGCTTGAACAGCCAAGAGACCCAGTACTTC	CASSLNSQETQYF	TRBV5-6	TRBJ2-5	NA	NA
TGTGCCAGCAGCTTAGTTGGGGGGGGCACCGGGGAGCTGTTTTTT	CASSLVGGGTGELFF	TRBV11-2	TRBJ2-2	TRBD2	NA
TGTGCCACCTCACTTGGCGGGGGTAGCACAGATACGCAGTATTTT	CATSLGGGSTDTQYF	TRBV24-1	TRBJ2-3	TRBD2	NA
TGTGCCAGTAGCTACGTGAACACTGAAGCTTTCTTT	CASSYVNTEAFF	TRBV19	TRBJ1-1	NA	NA
TGTGCCAGTAGTACCGACAGGTCGTCTGGAAACACCATATATTTT	CASSTDRSSGNTIYF	TRBV19	TRBJ1-3	NA	few
TGTGCCAGCAGCGTCAGTCCTAGCGGGGGGGTTAGCTCCTACAATGAGCAGTTCTTC	CASSVSPSGGVSSYNEQFF	TRBV9	TRBJ2-1	TRBD2	NA
TGTGCCAGCAGTAACCCCGGGGACTACTCCTACGAGCAGTACTTC	CASSNPGDYSYEQYF	TRBV6-2/TRBV6-3	TRBJ2-7	TRBD2	NA
TGTGCCAGCAGTTACTCGAGCCACAGGGGGGGATCACCCCTCCACTTT	CASSYSSHRGGSPLHF	TRBV6-2/TRBV6-3	TRBJ1-6	TRBD1	NA
TGTGCCAGCAGCCAACGTCAGGGCACTAATGAAAAACTGTTTTTT	CASSQRQGTNEKLFF	TRBV14	TRBJ1-4	NA	few
TGTGCCAGCAGTGAGGGGCATAACTATGGCTACACCTTC	CASSEGHNYGYTF	TRBV2	TRBJ1-2	NA	NA
TGCGCCAGCAGCCGGAGGATGCTTAGCCACGAGCAGTACTTC	CASSRRMLSHEQYF	TRBV4-3	TRBJ2-7	NA	NA
TGTGCCAGCAGTTTATTGTCCCGGAGGGATGAGCAGTTCTTC	CASSLLSRRDEQFF	TRBV27	TRBJ2-1	NA	once
TGTGCCAGCAGCCCATGGCAGGGTGACACCGGGGAGCTGTTTTTT	CASSPWQGDTGELFF	TRBV7-9	TRBJ2-2	NA	NA
TGTGCCAGCAGCCTCCGGGACAGGGGGCGGGATGAAGCTTTCTTT	CASSLRDRGRDEAFF	TRBV2	TRBJ1-1	TRBD1	NA